The following is a TCR beta chain sequence with its context. Its target is not known. The data are from a study of shared clonotypes between healthy human individuals. Whole-study findings and limits: The study found lower generation probabilities in non-shared clonotypes than in those shared by all four donors.

This was a deep-level run. TCRdb's copy holds only in-frame clones and misses some; the assay was immunoSEQ multiplex PCR. The sample has about 2 million clones, 95% seen once; the top ten hold more than 0.1%. The V gene's germline CDR1 is MNHEY and CDR2 SMNVEV (reference sequence). The CDR3 consists of 16 residues. V trimming: 5 bases; J trimming: 0 bases; junction bases outside the gene matches: 5. V gene TRBV27 combines with J gene TRBJ2-4, with 9 positions matching TRBD2. This TCR came from a man younger than 35 in good health. Sample: naive CD4+ T cells sorted from blood. Subset here: CD45RA+ positively selected. The CDR3 loop reads CASSQLAGVAKNIQYF. In DNA form, the CDR3 reads TGTGCCAGCAGTCAATTAGCGGGGGTAGCCAAAAACATTCAGTACTTC.